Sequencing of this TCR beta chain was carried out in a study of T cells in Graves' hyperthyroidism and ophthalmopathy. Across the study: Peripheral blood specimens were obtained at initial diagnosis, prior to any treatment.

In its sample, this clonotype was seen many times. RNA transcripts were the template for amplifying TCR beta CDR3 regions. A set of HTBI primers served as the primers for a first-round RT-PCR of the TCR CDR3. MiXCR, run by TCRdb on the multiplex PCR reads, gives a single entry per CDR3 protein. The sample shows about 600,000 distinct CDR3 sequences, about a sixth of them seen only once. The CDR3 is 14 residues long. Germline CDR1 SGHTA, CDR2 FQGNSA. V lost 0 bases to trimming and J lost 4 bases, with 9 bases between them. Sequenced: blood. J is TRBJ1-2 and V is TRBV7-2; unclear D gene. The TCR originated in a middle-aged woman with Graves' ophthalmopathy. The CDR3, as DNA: TGTGCCAGCAGCTTAGCGGCAACCCTCTATGGCTACACCTTC. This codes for CASSLAATLYGYTF.